Here is one TCR beta chain with its context. Its antigen has not been determined. The read finishes 3 residues shy of the CDR3 end, and the germline J gene is used to complete it. CVID samples and control samples contributed equivalent amounts of genomic DNA as sequencing input. For every sample, a 60 bp segment covering the rearranged TCRbeta CDR3 region was amplified and then sequenced. The immunoSEQ assay, a bias-corrected multiplex PCR with high-throughput sequencing, was employed for TCRbeta amplification. Per the original workflow: Every unique nucleotide sequence counted as a clone and was annotated with V, D and J genes, copy number and frequency. Sequences were labeled productive if in frame, and non-productive if out of frame or containing stop codons. As previously described, clonality was calculated on the basis of Shannon's entropy. The predicted amino acid sequences of productive clones were used to derive mean CDR3 Kyte-Doolittle hydropathy. Scaled V gene usage was hierarchically clustered using Manhattan distance and complete linkage with the R hclust function. Sharing of clones by CDR3 amino acid sequence was evaluated by resampling 12 repertoires per group over 100 rounds. The repertoires were searched for about 70 published EBV-specific and 200 to 300 published CMV-specific TCRbeta sequences. After a couple of CVID samples that produced fewer than 10,000 sequences were dropped from the analysis, some 43 CVID repertoires remained. TCRdb re-hosts the immuneACCESS table, in-frame sequences only. Its copies lack some clones; in the studies checked, an unresolved V gene accounts for under half of them, and the cause for the rest is not known. V, J and clone size were drawn from that table, and D and trimming were deduced from the DNA. The sample features fewer than 50,000 clones, and none is a singleton. The leading ten clones occupy about 0.68% of the sample.

The sample is drawn from a study of T cell clonality in common variable immunodeficiency (dated by TCRdb to the mid-2010s). Paper-wide results and their limitations: Compared with healthy controls, CVID subjects showed increased TCRbeta clonality (t-test p = 0.018), a feature most characteristic of about a third of subjects. CVID TCRbeta sequences reportedly showed fewer deletions and N-nucleotide insertions and lacked highly modified clones with 13 or more V deletions. Fewer TCRbeta clones were shared among CVID subjects than among healthy controls (p < 0.0001). The authors noted that sequencing repertoires of T cell subpopulations would be needed to clarify what caused the increased clonality in CVID. Even though DNA input was the same, control samples had an average of around 78,000 unique sequences each, compared with some 32,000 in CVID samples. Differences among patients in the CVID cohort limited the correlations between repertoire features and clinical complications.

Both CVID patients and healthy controls were predominantly of Caucasian heritage. Heparinized peripheral whole blood samples of about 5 to 8.5 ml were collected from each donor. Genomic DNA from adults with common variable immune deficiency (CVID) and from healthy adult controls was used for sequencing of TCRbeta CDR3 repertoires. The control group was made up of about 22 healthy adult volunteers (about ten male and roughly twelve female) whose ages ranged from 23 to 66 years, with a mean age of 34. To isolate peripheral blood mononuclear cells, diluted blood was subjected to density centrifugation over Hypaque 1077 or Ficoll-Paque. Genomic DNA was obtained from unsorted mononuclear cells using either Qiagen column purification or a centrifugation-based method. The CDR3 numbers 17 residues from cysteine through phenylalanine. Of the CDR3's DNA, 42 bases were read; they are in frame from base 1. From the germline V gene (reference sequence), CDR1 is LNHDA and CDR2 is SQIVND.

This clonotype was sampled from a person aged 18 to 75 in good health. The sequencing input was peripheral blood mononuclear cells. The chain employs TRBV19 and TRBJ1-2, with the D gene not confidently named. The CDR3 region: CASSISSSGLPVVDYTF. The covered CDR3 bases are TGTGCCAGTAGTATATCTTCTAGCGGGCTCCCAGTGGTCGAC.